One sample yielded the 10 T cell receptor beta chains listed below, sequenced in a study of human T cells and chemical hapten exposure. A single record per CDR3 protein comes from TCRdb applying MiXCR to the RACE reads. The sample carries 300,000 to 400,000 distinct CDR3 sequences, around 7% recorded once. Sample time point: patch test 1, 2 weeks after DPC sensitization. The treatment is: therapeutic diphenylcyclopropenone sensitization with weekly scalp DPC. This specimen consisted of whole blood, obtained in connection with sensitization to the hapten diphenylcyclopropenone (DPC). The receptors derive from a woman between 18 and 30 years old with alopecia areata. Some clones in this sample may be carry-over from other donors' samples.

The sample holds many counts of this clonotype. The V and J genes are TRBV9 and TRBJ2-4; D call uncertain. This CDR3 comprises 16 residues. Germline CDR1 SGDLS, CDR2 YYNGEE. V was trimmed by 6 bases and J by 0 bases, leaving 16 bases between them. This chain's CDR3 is CASTRGRTVAKNIQYF. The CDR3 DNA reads TGTGCCAGCACCCGAGGCAGGACCGTAGCCAAAAACATTCAGTACTTC.

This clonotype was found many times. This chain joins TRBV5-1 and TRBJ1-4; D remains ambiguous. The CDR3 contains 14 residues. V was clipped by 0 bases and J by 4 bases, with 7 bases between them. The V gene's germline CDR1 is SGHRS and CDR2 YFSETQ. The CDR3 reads CASSLGEFNEKLFF. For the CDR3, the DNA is TGCGCCAGCAGCTTGGGGGAATTTAATGAAAAACTGTTTTTT.

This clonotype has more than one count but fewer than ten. CDR3 DNA sequence: TGTGCCAGCACCATTGACTGGAGCTCCTACGAGCAGTACTTC. It specifies CASTIDWSSYEQYF. The V gene is TRBV12-3 or TRBV12-4, the J gene TRBJ2-7; unclear D gene. V lost 7 bases, J lost 0 bases, and 13 bases lay in between. The length of the CDR3 is 14 residues.

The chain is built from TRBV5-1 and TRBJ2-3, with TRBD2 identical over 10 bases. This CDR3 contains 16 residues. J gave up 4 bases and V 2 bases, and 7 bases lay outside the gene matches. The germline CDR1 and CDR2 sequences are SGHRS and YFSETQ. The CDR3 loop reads CASSFISGGAPDTQYF. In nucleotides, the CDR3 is TGCGCCAGCAGCTTTATCAGCGGGGGGGCCCCAGATACGCAGTATTTT.

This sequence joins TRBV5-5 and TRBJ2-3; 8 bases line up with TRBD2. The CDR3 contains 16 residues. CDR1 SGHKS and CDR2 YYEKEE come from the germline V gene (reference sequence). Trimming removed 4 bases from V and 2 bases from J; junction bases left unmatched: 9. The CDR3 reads CASSGRLALVTDTQYF. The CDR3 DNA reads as TGTGCCAGCAGCGGGAGACTAGCGTTGGTCACAGATACGCAGTATTTT.

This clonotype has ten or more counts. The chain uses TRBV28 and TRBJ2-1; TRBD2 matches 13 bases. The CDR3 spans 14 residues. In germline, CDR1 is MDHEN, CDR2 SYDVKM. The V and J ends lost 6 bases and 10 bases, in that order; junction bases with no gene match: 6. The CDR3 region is CASRTSGGAREQFF. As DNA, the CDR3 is TGTGCCAGCAGAACTAGCGGGGGGGCAAGGGAGCAGTTCTTC.

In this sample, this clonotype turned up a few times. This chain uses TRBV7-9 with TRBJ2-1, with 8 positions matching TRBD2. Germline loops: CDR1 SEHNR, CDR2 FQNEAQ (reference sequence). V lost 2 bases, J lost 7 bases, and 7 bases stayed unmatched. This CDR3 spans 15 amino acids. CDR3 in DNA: TGTGCCAGCAGCTTACCGGGGGGGATCCAGAATGAGCAGTTCTTC. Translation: CASSLPGGIQNEQFF.

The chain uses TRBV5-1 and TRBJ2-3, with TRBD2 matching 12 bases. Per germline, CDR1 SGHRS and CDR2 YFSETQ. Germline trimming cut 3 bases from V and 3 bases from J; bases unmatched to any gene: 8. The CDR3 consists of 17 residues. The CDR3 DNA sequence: TGCGCCAGCAGCTCCCCCATTCTAGCGGGGGGGACAGATACGCAGTATTTT. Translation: CASSSPILAGGTDTQYF.

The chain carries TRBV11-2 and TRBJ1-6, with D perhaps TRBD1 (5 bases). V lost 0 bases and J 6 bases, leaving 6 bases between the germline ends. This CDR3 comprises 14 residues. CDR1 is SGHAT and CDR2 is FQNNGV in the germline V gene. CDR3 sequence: CASSLEQVNSPLHF. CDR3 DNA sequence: TGTGCCAGCAGCTTAGAACAGGTTAATTCACCCCTCCACTTT.

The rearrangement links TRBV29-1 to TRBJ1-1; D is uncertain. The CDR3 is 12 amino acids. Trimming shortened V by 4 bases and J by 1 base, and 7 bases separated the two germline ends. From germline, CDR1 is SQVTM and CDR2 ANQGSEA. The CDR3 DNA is TGCAGCGTTGGCCCCGAGAACACTGAAGCTTTCTTT. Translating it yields CSVGPENTEAFF.